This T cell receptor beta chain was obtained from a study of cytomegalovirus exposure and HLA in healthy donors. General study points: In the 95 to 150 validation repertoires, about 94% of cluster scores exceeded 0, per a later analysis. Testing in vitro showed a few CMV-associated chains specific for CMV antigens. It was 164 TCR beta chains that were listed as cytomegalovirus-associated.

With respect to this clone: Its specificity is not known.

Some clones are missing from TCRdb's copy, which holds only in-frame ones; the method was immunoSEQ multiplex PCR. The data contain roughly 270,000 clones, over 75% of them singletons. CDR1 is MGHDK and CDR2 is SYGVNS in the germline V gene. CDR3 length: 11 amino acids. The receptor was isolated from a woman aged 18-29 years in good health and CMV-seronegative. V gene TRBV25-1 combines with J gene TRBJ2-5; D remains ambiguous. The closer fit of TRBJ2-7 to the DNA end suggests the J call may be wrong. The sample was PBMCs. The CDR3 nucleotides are TGTGCCAGTGACGCAGGCTACGAGCAGTACTTC. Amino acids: CASDAGYEQYF.